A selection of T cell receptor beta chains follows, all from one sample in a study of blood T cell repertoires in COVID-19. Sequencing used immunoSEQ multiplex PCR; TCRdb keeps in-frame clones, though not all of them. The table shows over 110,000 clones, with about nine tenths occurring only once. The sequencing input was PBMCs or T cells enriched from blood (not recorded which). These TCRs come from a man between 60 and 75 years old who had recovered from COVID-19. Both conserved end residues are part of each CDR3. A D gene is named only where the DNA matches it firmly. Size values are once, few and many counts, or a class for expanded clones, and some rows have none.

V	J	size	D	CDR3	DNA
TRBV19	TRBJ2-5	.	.	CASSISQETQYF	TGTGCCAGTAGTATTAGCCAAGAGACCCAGTACTTC
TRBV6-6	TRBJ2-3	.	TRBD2	CASSYDGLAVTDTQYF	TGTGCCAGCAGTTACGATGGACTAGCGGTGACAGATACGCAGTATTTT
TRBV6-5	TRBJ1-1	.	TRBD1	CASMMTGAEAFF	TGTGCCAGCATGATGACAGGGGCTGAAGCTTTCTTT
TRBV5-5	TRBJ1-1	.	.	CASSLTPGGTEAFF	TGTGCCAGCAGCTTAACCCCCGGGGGCACTGAAGCTTTCTTT
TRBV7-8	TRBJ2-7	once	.	CASSLRQASYEQYF	TGTGCCAGCAGCCTCCGACAGGCCAGCTACGAGCAGTACTTC
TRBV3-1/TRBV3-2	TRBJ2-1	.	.	CASSHGSSYNEQFF	TGTGCCAGCAGCCATGGGAGCTCCTACAATGAGCAGTTCTTC
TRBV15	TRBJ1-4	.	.	CATSSVQEKLFF	TGTGCCACCAGCAGTGTTCAGGAAAAACTGTTTTTT
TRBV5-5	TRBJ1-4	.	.	CASSSPGRYEKLFF	TGTGCCAGCAGCTCCCCGGGTCGATATGAAAAACTGTTTTTT
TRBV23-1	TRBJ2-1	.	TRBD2	CASSQSRKRGSYNEQFF	TGCGCCAGCAGTCAATCGAGGAAGCGGGGTTCCTACAATGAGCAGTTCTTC
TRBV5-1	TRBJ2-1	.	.	CASSPLGASSSSYNEQFF	TGCGCCAGCAGCCCCCTAGGGGCGAGCTCGAGCTCCTACAATGAGCAGTTCTTC
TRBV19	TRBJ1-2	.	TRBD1	CASSKASGTGRFGYTF	TGTGCCAGTAGTAAAGCCTCCGGGACAGGGCGCTTTGGCTACACCTTC
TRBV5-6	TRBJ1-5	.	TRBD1	CASSLGQGPHQPQHF	TGTGCCAGCAGCCTGGGACAGGGTCCCCATCAGCCCCAGCATTTT
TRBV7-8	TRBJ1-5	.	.	CASSLAPEGNQPQHF	TGTGCCAGCAGCTTAGCTCCAGAAGGCAATCAGCCCCAGCATTTT
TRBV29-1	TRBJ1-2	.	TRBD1	CSDAGQGVWDGYTF	TGCAGCGACGCAGGACAGGGGGTTTGGGATGGCTACACCTTC
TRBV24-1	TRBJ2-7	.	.	CATSSGSTYEQYF	TGTGCCACCAGTTCTGGCAGTACCTACGAGCAGTACTTC
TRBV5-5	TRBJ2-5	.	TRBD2	CASSLAGGASETQYF	TGTGCCAGCAGCCTAGCGGGAGGGGCGTCGGAGACCCAGTACTTC
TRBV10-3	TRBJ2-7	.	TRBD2	CAISYSTSGLSYEQYF	TGTGCCATCAGTTATTCGACTAGCGGACTATCCTACGAGCAGTACTTC
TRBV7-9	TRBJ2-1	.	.	CASSLAAGIQDNEQFF	TGTGCCAGCAGCTTAGCTGCCGGCATTCAGGACAATGAGCAGTTCTTC
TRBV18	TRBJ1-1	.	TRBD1	CASFRQGAVFTEAFF	TGTGCCAGCTTCCGACAGGGGGCGGTCTTCACTGAAGCTTTCTTT
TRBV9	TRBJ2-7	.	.	CASSVEGLQAGEQYF	TGTGCCAGCAGCGTAGAAGGCCTGCAGGCTGGCGAGCAGTACTTC
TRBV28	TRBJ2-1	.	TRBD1	CASSPGDRGRRSEQFF	TGTGCCAGCAGTCCGGGGGACAGGGGGCGCAGAAGTGAGCAGTTCTTC
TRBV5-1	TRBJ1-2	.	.	CASSPGGEFANYGYTF	TGCGCCAGCAGCCCCGGGGGGGAGTTCGCGAACTATGGCTACACCTTC
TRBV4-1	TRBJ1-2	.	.	CASSQGGRARYGYTF	TGCGCCAGCAGCCAAGGGGGCAGGGCTAGGTATGGCTACACCTTC
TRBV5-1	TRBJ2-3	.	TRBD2	CASSLSGTSGDTQYF	TGCGCCAGCAGCTTGTCCGGGACTAGCGGCGATACGCAGTATTTT
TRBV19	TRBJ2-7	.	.	CASSIGGGEQYF	TGTGCCAGTAGTATAGGGGGAGGCGAGCAGTACTTC
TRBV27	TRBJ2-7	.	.	CASSLSSRGSLLSSYEQYF	TGTGCCAGCAGTTTATCCAGCAGGGGTTCCCTTTTAAGCTCCTACGAGCAGTACTTC